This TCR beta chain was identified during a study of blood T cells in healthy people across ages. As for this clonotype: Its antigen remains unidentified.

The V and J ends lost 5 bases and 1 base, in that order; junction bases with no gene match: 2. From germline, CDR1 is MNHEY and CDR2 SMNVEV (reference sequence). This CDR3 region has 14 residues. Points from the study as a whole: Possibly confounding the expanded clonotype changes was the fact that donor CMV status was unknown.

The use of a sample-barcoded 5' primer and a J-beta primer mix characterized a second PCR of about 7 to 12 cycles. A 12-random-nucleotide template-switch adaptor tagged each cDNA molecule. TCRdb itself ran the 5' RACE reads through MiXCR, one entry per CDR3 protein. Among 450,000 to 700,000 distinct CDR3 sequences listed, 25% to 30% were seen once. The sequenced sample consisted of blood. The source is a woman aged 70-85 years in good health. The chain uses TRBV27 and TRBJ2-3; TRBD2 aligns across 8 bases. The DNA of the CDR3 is TGTGCCAGCAGTGGGACTAGACGCACAGATACGCAGTATTTT. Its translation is CASSGTRRTDTQYF.